A selection of T cell receptor beta chains follows, all from one sample in a study of T cell repertoires in cytomegalovirus infection. For these receptors, no antigen is known. TCRdb re-derived calls from the reads in MiXCR, one entry per CDR3 protein. The sample yields 700,000 to 850,000 distinct CDR3 sequences, over 25% seen once. The specimen comprised cultured CD8+ T cells from PBMCs, sampled from culture after CMV antigen stimulation. The receptor set was obtained from a human donor in good health (CMV status not recorded). Some clones in this sample may be carry-over from other donors' samples. CDR3s include the opening cysteine and the closing phenylalanine or tryptophan. D genes are given only for firm matches. Size tells how often a clone was seen (once, few, many) or the class of an expanded clone, and some rows leave it out.

D: TRBD1
size: few
V: TRBV6-1
J: TRBJ2-3
CDR3: CASSEIGTGRTDTQYF
DNA: TGTGCCAGCAGTGAGATCGGGACAGGGCGCACAGATACGCAGTATTTT

D: NA
size: few
V: TRBV4-1
J: TRBJ2-3
CDR3: CASSQDSQGRRTDTQYF
DNA: TGCGCCAGCAGCCAAGATTCTCAGGGTAGGAGGACAGATACGCAGTATTTT

D: TRBD1
size: few
V: TRBV5-4
J: TRBJ1-3
CDR3: CASSLYRGSGNTIYF
DNA: TGTGCCAGCAGCTTGTACAGGGGGAGTGGAAACACCATATATTTT

D: NA
size: many
V: TRBV7-2
J: TRBJ2-2
CDR3: CASSQLATNTGELFF
DNA: TGTGCCAGCAGCCAACTCGCCACGAACACCGGGGAGCTGTTTTTT

D: TRBD2
size: NA
V: TRBV13
J: TRBJ2-1
CDR3: CASSLPLGREAHNEQFF
DNA: TGTGCCAGCAGCTTACCCCTCGGGAGGGAGGCACACAATGAGCAGTTCTTC

D: NA
size: few
V: TRBV4-1
J: TRBJ2-2
CDR3: CASSQDPLDGGELFF
DNA: TGCGCCAGCAGCCAAGACCCCCTCGACGGCGGGGAGCTGTTTTTT

D: NA
size: many
V: TRBV7-6
J: TRBJ1-1
CDR3: CASSYWLNTEAFF
DNA: TGTGCCAGCAGCTACTGGCTGAACACTGAAGCTTTCTTT

D: NA
size: NA
V: TRBV12-3/TRBV12-4
J: TRBJ2-3
CDR3: CASSGGRRPTDTQYF
DNA: TGTGCCAGCAGTGGGGGACGCAGGCCCACAGATACGCAGTATTTT

D: NA
size: few
V: TRBV14
J: TRBJ2-5
CDR3: CASSQDKAGDYRPTAPETQYF
DNA: TGTGCCAGCAGCCAAGATAAGGCAGGGGATTACCGTCCTACGGCTCCAGAGACCCAGTACTTC

D: NA
size: few
V: TRBV7-3
J: TRBJ2-1
CDR3: CASSLKVIYGEQFF
DNA: TGTGCCAGCAGCTTAAAGGTGATCTATGGTGAGCAGTTCTTC

D: TRBD1
size: few
V: TRBV6-5
J: TRBJ2-2
CDR3: CASSFGQVGQGTGELFF
DNA: TGTGCCAGCAGTTTCGGACAGGTTGGGCAAGGCACCGGGGAGCTGTTTTTT

D: NA
size: NA
V: TRBV6-6
J: TRBJ1-4
CDR3: CASSYDTNEKLFF
DNA: TGTGCCAGCTCTTACGACACTAATGAAAAACTGTTTTTT

D: TRBD1
size: NA
V: TRBV9
J: TRBJ2-2
CDR3: CASSVGQGDTGELFF
DNA: TGTGCCAGCAGCGTCGGACAGGGGGACACCGGGGAGCTGTTTTTT

D: TRBD1
size: NA
V: TRBV7-6
J: TRBJ1-2
CDR3: CASSLWGQGAVYGYTF
DNA: TGTGCCAGCAGCTTATGGGGACAGGGGGCTGTCTATGGCTACACCTTC

D: TRBD1
size: NA
V: TRBV27
J: TRBJ2-2
CDR3: CASSPRQGKNTGELFF
DNA: TGTGCCAGCAGCCCTAGACAGGGAAAGAACACCGGGGAGCTGTTTTTT

D: NA
size: few
V: TRBV4-2
J: TRBJ1-3
CDR3: CASSPTRGSGNTIYF
DNA: TGTGCCAGCAGCCCGACCAGGGGATCTGGAAACACCATATATTTT

D: NA
size: NA
V: TRBV29-1
J: TRBJ1-2
CDR3: CSVSPPGVNYGYTF
DNA: TGCAGCGTCTCACCCCCAGGGGTGAACTATGGCTACACCTTC

D: NA
size: few
V: TRBV19
J: TRBJ1-1
CDR3: CASSINSGNTEAFF
DNA: TGTGCCAGTAGTATTAACAGTGGGAACACTGAAGCTTTCTTT

D: NA
size: many
V: TRBV7-9
J: TRBJ2-6
CDR3: CASSLFGANVLTF
DNA: TGTGCCAGCAGCTTATTTGGGGCCAACGTCCTGACTTTC

D: TRBD1
size: NA
V: TRBV29-1
J: TRBJ1-2
CDR3: CSVGQYGYTF
DNA: TGCAGCGTGGGACAGTATGGCTACACCTTC

D: NA
size: many
V: TRBV12-5
J: TRBJ2-6
CDR3: CASGFTRTAGANVLTF
DNA: TGTGCTAGTGGTTTTACCAGGACAGCCGGGGCCAACGTCCTGACTTTC

D: NA
size: many
V: TRBV12-3/TRBV12-4
J: TRBJ2-1
CDR3: CASSLEGLSSYNEQFF
DNA: TGTGCCAGCAGTTTGGAAGGGTTGAGCTCCTACAATGAGCAGTTCTTC

D: TRBD2
size: once
V: TRBV5-6
J: TRBJ2-7
CDR3: CASSSVFREAYEQYF
DNA: TGTGCCAGCAGCTCCGTTTTCCGGGAGGCCTACGAGCAGTACTTC

D: NA
size: few
V: TRBV27
J: TRBJ2-5
CDR3: CASSSLPFNQRGETQYF
DNA: TGTGCCAGCAGTTCGCTACCCTTTAACCAAAGGGGGGAGACCCAGTACTTC

D: TRBD2
size: few
V: TRBV7-9
J: TRBJ2-1
CDR3: CASSQPGRGDREQFF
DNA: TGTGCCAGCAGTCAGCCGGGACGGGGGGATAGAGAGCAGTTCTTC

D: NA
size: NA
V: TRBV12-3/TRBV12-4
J: TRBJ2-5
CDR3: CASSSGQPHSGPQYF
DNA: TGTGCCAGCAGCTCAGGGCAGCCACACAGCGGGCCCCAGTACTTC

D: NA
size: NA
V: TRBV7-4
J: TRBJ2-1
CDR3: CASEGTSSYNEQFF
DNA: TGTGCCAGCGAGGGAACGAGCTCCTACAATGAGCAGTTCTTC